Each of the 4 T cell receptor beta chains below was sequenced from the same sample in a study of technical replicates of blood from a few donors. The data were produced by immunoSEQ multiplex PCR, yet TCRdb's version contains in-frame clones alone and is incomplete. The sample lists roughly 12,000 clones; 60% to 80% were seen once. Sequenced sample: PBMCs. These receptors were obtained from a human donor in good health.

The chain carries TRBV19 and TRBJ2-1, with 7 positions matching TRBD1. This CDR3 is built from 15 residues. V shed 4 bases, J shed 6 bases, and the junction held 9 bases outside the gene matches. CDR1 and CDR2 (germline): LNHDA, SQIVND (reference sequence). The CDR3 loop is CASSTGQEWRNEQFF. As DNA, the CDR3 is TGTGCCAGTAGTACCGGACAGGAATGGCGCAATGAGCAGTTCTTC.

This clone showed up just a few times. V is TRBV2 and J is TRBJ1-4; tentatively, D is TRBD1 (6 bases). The CDR3 has 15 residues. Germline values: CDR1 SNHLY, CDR2 FYNNEI. V was clipped by 4 bases and J by 6 bases, with 15 bases between them. DNA for the CDR3: TGTGCCAGCAGTGTGGAAAGTCAGGGGTATGAAAAACTGTTTTTT. This gives the protein CASSVESQGYEKLFF.

V is TRBV30 and J is TRBJ2-3; the D gene is possibly TRBD2 (5 bases). CDR1 and CDR2 (germline): GTSNPN, SVGIG (reference sequence). This CDR3 comprises 12 residues. V lost 5 bases to trimming and J lost 6 bases, with 12 bases between them. The CDR3 DNA reads TGTGCCTGGGGACTCCTTGGTGATACGCAGTATTTT. It yields the protein CAWGLLGDTQYF.

The V and J genes are TRBV5-1 and TRBJ1-1; D possibly corresponds to TRBD1 (5 bases). V lost 2 bases and J lost 4, with 18 bases in between. Germline CDR1 reads SGHRS; CDR2 reads YFSETQ. The CDR3 has 16 amino acids. DNA for the CDR3: TGCGCCAGCAGCTTCCGACCCACTGGACAAACCACTGAAGCTTTCTTT. Its translation is CASSFRPTGQTTEAFF.